This record concerns one T cell receptor (beta chain) sequence. No antigen is known for it. The record originates from a study of T cell repertoires in aging, cancer and after chemotherapy. Background on the study: Donor ages fell into six groups from 30 or younger up to 70 or older.

Rearranged V-D-J TRB sequences were amplified with a mixed TRB-A/B primer pool. TCRdb itself ran the multiplex PCR reads through MiXCR, one entry per CDR3 protein. The table lists some 7,000 distinct CDR3 sequences, around two fifths of them singletons. Study-wide results and caveats: Compared with age-matched healthy donors, untreated hematological or solid cancer patients showed higher blood TCR clonality. In healthy donors, age-related TCR diversity loss mainly reflected lost richness.

Peripheral blood genomic DNA, not sorted cells or RNA, was the template. CDR1 SGHTA and CDR2 FQGTGA come from the germline V gene. The CDR3 runs to 15 residues. The trim removed 5 bases at V and 8 bases at J, leaving 10 bases unmatched. This clonotype was sampled from a human donor in good health. The chain has TRBV7-3 and TRBJ2-1; 9 bases map to TRBD1. Sequenced material: blood. CDR3 DNA sequence: TGTGCCAGCAGCCTACCCTGGGACAGGGACGATGAGCAGTTCTTC. Residues: CASSLPWDRDDEQFF.